Listed here is a single TCR beta chain. This record belongs to a study of blood T cell repertoires in COVID-19. Study as a whole: Donors in the United States, Italy and Spain gave samples during acute or convalescent COVID-19. T cells, B-cell-depleted T cells, or PBMCs supplied cDNA or gDNA.

This CDR3 comprises 15 residues. Germline V gene data show CDR1 as SGHTA and CDR2 as FQGNSA. V gave up 6 bases and J gave up 1 base; unmatched junction bases: 5. Seattle-derived patients entered the study during active infection and were followed longitudinally. Original processing notes: How many nucleated cells were present was estimated from reference gene primer amplification. The data were produced by immunoSEQ multiplex PCR, yet TCRdb's version contains in-frame clones alone and is incomplete. V, J and clone size are those of that table, while D and trimming were read from the DNA. The sample holds approximately 280,000 clones; about nine tenths are singletons and the top ten take roughly 7.3%.

The chain has TRBV7-2 and TRBJ2-7; 11 bases line up with TRBD2. The receptor comes from a woman in her 30s with COVID-19, enrolled during active disease. Sequencing was carried out using peripheral blood. The CDR3 spells CASRFGTSGSYEQYF. The CDR3 DNA reads as TGTGCCAGCAGATTCGGGACTAGCGGATCCTACGAGCAGTACTTC.